A single sample gave rise to the 6 T cell receptor beta chains below, sequenced in a study of control samples from healthy donors and cancer patients. Measured with immunoSEQ multiplex PCR; TCRdb has only the in-frame clones, and not every one. Of around 180,000 clones listed, approximately 94% are singletons. The sequenced sample was blood. These receptors all stem from a young woman in good health.

V usage is TRBV7-9 and J usage is TRBJ1-5, with D possibly being TRBD1 (5 bases). CDR1 and CDR2 from the germline V gene are SEHNR and FQNEAQ (reference sequence). The ends were cut back, 3 bases at V and 12 bases at J, with 12 bases in the middle. There are 12 residues in the CDR3. The CDR3 here is CASSFGTQVQHF. The CDR3 coding sequence is TGTGCCAGCAGCTTCGGGACTCAGGTCCAGCATTTT.

The chain links TRBV18 to TRBJ2-2, with no clear D. This CDR3 contains 13 residues. Deletions cut 6 bases from V and 0 bases from J, with 5 bases between. Germline loops: CDR1 KGHSH, CDR2 LQKENI. As DNA, the CDR3 is TGTGCCAGCTCGGAATCGAACACCGGGGAGCTGTTTTTT. Its protein is CASSESNTGELFF.

The CDR3 is CASSIPGQWEKLFF. DNA of the CDR3: TGTGCCAGTAGTATACCCGGGCAATGGGAAAAACTGTTTTTT. The chain links TRBV19 to TRBJ1-4; D call uncertain. Germline-derived CDR1 and CDR2 are LNHDA and SQIVND (reference sequence). V dropped 2 bases and J dropped 8 bases, with 12 bases sitting between them. The CDR3 loop spans 14 amino acids. Supplemented by reference TRBV19 and TRBJ1-4, the full variable domain reads DGGITQSPKYLFRKEGQNVTLSCEQNLNHDAMYWYRQDPGQGLRLIYYSQIVNDFQKGDIAEGYSVSREKKESFPLTVTSAQKNPTAFYLCASSIPGQWEKLFFGSGTQLSVL.

DNA of the CDR3: TGTGCCAGAAGCGCCCGACTGGAAAATGAGCAGTTCTTC. Its protein is CARSARLENEQFF. This rearrangement joins TRBV5-3 to TRBJ2-1; D remains ambiguous. TRBV5-3 is an open reading frame, and its role is uncertain. Trimming cost V 4 bases and J 7 bases, with 12 bases left between them. This CDR3 region has 13 residues.

The rearrangement joins TRBV19 to TRBJ1-5, with no clear D. The ends were cut back, 5 bases at V and 0 bases at J, with 14 bases in the middle. Germline CDR1 LNHDA, CDR2 SQIVND (reference sequence). The CDR3 loop spans 16 amino acids. The CDR3 loop reads CASSSYRSLSNQPQHF. The CDR3 bases are TGTGCCAGTAGTTCATACCGGTCCCTTAGCAATCAGCCCCAGCATTTT. The full variable domain, completed using reference TRBV19 and TRBJ1-5, is DGGITQSPKYLFRKEGQNVTLSCEQNLNHDAMYWYRQDPGQGLRLIYYSQIVNDFQKGDIAEGYSVSREKKESFPLTVTSAQKNPTAFYLCASSSYRSLSNQPQHFGDGTRLSIL.

V is TRBV3-1 (or the pseudogene TRBV3-2) and J is TRBJ2-7, with TRBD2 matching over 9 bases. The length of the CDR3 is 16 residues. V lost 0 bases, J lost 2 bases, and 5 bases stayed unmatched. Germline CDR1 is LGHDT and CDR2 is YNNKEL (reference sequence). CDR3 bases: TGTGCCAGCAGCCAAGATATCCTAGCGGGGACCTACGAGCAGTACTTC. Protein: CASSQDILAGTYEQYF.